What follows are 10 T cell receptor beta chains derived from one specimen sequenced in a study of vaccination and CD4 T cells after COVID-19. The Oncomine TCR Beta short-read assay was applied to DNA of cultured CD4+ T cells. One entry per CDR3 protein results from TCRdb running MiXCR on the PCR reads. The table includes approximately 21,000 distinct CDR3 sequences, around 60% detected once. Their recognized antigens are unknown. The treatment denotes: roughly 11-day PBMC culture with coronavirus spike peptide pools or control peptides (ViraFEST assay). The specimen comprised CD4+ T cells from blood, cultured in vitro, sampled after SARS-CoV-2 vaccination. The receptors shown here come from a human donor who received a COVID-19 vaccine.

V and J are TRBV12-2 and TRBJ1-2; no check of the table's D call, TRBD1, against the DNA was made. TRBV12-2 is a pseudogene locus. This CDR3 region has 18 residues. The CDR3 DNA follows: TGTGCAAGTCGCTTACTAAGGGACAGGGAACACACTAACTATGGCTACACCTTC. This codes for CASRLLRDREHTNYGYTF.

J is TRBJ1-3 and V is TRBV7-9, with a weak D call TRBD1 (5 bases). Between the trimmed V and J ends, which lost 5 bases and 3 bases, there was a span of 17 bases. CDR3 size: 16 residues. The germline V gene encodes CDR1 SEHNR and CDR2 FQNEAQ (reference sequence). In DNA, the CDR3 is TGTGCCAGCAGCCCCGTGACCGGGACGGATGGAAACACCATATATTTT. The encoded protein is CASSPVTGTDGNTIYF.

The chain employs TRBV6-1 and TRBJ1-2; D ambiguous. Trimming removed 6 bases from V and 0 bases from J, with 14 bases in between. The germline gives CDR1 MNHNS, CDR2 SASEGT. CDR3 length: 15 residues. CDR3: CASSPPTAPNYGYTF. CDR3 sequence (DNA): TGTGCCAGCAGCCCGCCGACGGCCCCTAACTATGGCTACACCTTC.

J is TRBJ2-2 and V is TRBV6-1; TRBD2 aligns across 8 bases. The CDR3 has 16 residues. In germline, CDR1 is MNHNS, CDR2 SASEGT. Trimming at V came to 2 bases and at J to 2 bases, leaving 4 bases not matched to a gene. The CDR3 loop reads CASSEFAGGNTGELFF. The CDR3 DNA follows: TGTGCCAGCAGTGAATTTGCGGGGGGAAACACCGGGGAGCTGTTTTTT.

This rearrangement joins TRBV20-1 to TRBJ1-5; D is unresolved. Germline CDR1 is DFQATT and CDR2 is SNEGSKA (reference sequence). The CDR3 runs 15 residues. Trimming removed 3 bases at V and 2 bases at J, with 14 bases between. This CDR3 reads CSASPFGVGNQPQHF. The CDR3, as DNA: TGCAGTGCTAGTCCATTTGGGGTAGGCAATCAGCCCCAGCATTTT.

The V call is TRBV12-3 or TRBV12-4, the J call TRBJ1-2; 8 positions match TRBD1. The V and J ends lost 5 bases and 6 bases, in that order; junction bases with no gene match: 8. The CDR3 is 14 residues long. In DNA form, the CDR3 reads TGTGCCAGCAGTCAAGGACAGGGAAGCCATGGCTACACCTTC. Amino acid sequence: CASSQGQGSHGYTF.

As to this clonotype: Here the CDR3 omits its conserved ending phenylalanine or tryptophan, so a read error is the likely source. The chain has TRBV24-1 and TRBJ1-2, with 8 bases identical to TRBD1. The V and J ends lost 9 bases and 7 bases, in that order; junction bases with no gene match: 6. There are 12 residues in the CDR3. Germline V lookup: CDR1 KGHDR, CDR2 SFDVKD. Here the CDR3 DNA reads TGTGCCACCTCGGACAGGGCTGGTGGCTACACCTCC. Residues: CATSDRAGGYTS.

V is TRBV10-3 and J is TRBJ1-2; perhaps TRBD1 as D (6 bases). V lost 4 bases to trimming and J lost 2 bases, with 8 bases between them. From germline, CDR1 is ENHRY and CDR2 SYGVKD. The length of the CDR3 is 13 residues. The CDR3 protein is CAISGDTNYGYTF. The DNA for the CDR3 is TGTGCCATCAGTGGGGACACAAACTATGGCTACACCTTC.

This rearrangement joins TRBV12-3 or TRBV12-4 to TRBJ1-1, with TRBD1 matching over 11 bases. The CDR3 runs 16 residues. After removal of 1 base from V and 1 base from J, the junction contained 2 bases not matched to a gene. In DNA form, the CDR3 reads TGTGCCAGCAGTTTAGGGACAGGGGGCGGGAACACTGAAGCTTTCTTT. Translated: CASSLGTGGGNTEAFF.

This clonotype was recorded a few times. The chain uses TRBV6-2 or TRBV6-3 and TRBJ2-1; TRBD1 might be the D (6 bases). Trimming left V 0 bases short and J 9 bases short, with 15 bases between. The CDR3 length is 15 residues. CDR1 is MNHEY and CDR2 is SVGEGT in the germline V gene. CDR3 sequence (DNA): TGTGCCAGCAGTTACTCGAGTGGGGGCCCCAGTGAGCAGTTCTTC. Its protein is CASSYSSGGPSEQFF.